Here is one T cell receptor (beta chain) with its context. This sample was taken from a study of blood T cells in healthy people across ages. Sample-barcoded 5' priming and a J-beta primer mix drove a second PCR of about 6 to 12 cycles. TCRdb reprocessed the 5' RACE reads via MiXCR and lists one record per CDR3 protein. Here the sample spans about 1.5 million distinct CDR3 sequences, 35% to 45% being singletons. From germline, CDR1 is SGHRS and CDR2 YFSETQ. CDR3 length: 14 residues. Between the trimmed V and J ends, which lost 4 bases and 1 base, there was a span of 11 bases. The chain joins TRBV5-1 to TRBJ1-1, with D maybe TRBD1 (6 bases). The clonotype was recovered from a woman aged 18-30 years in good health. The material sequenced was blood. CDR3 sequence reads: CASSARDKNTEAFF. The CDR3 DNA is TGCGCCAGCAGCGCCCGGGACAAGAACACTGAAGCTTTCTTT.